This TCR beta chain was documented in a study of T cell clones after liver transplantation. Whole-study context: TCRbeta sequencing after a pre-transplant mixed lymphocyte reaction identified graft-donor-reactive clones, later tracked in post-transplant blood. Draws occurred before transplant, before withdrawal, and after complete or failed withdrawal. Three of the eight recipients were HCV-positive; the rest had non-autoimmune, non-viral transplant indications.

This table comes from immunoSEQ multiplex PCR, and its TCRdb copy is limited to in-frame clones, with some not included. Among 20,000 to 25,000 clones listed, roughly 69% were seen once. Concerning this clone itself: The target antigen is unknown.

Overall study findings and caveats: In two subjects, few donor cells limited the measurable donor-reactive repertoire.

This CDR3 has 13 residues. CDR1 is SNHLY and CDR2 is FYNNEI in the germline V gene. Trimming removed 6 bases at V and 7 bases at J, with 13 bases between. The source was CD4+ T cells from blood, collected before liver transplant. This chain connects TRBV2 to TRBJ2-4; D perhaps matches TRBD2 (7 bases). This clonotype was obtained from a human donor who received a liver transplant. CDR3: CASSGGRVNIQYF. CDR3 in DNA: TGTGCCAGCAGCGGGGGGCGCGTGAACATTCAGTACTTC. Complete variable domain (other parts from reference TRBV2 and TRBJ2-4): EPEVTQTPSHQVTQMGQEVILRCVPISNHLYFYWYRQILGQKVEFLVSFYNNEISEKSEIFDDQFSVERPDGSNFTLKIRSTKLEDSAMYFCASSGGRVNIQYFGAGTRLSVL.